Included here is one T cell receptor (beta chain) sequence, with context. The antigen remains undetermined. This entry belongs to a study of T cell responses to AZD1222 COVID-19 vaccine. Turning to the study itself: Doses given second, at about 4 or about 12 weeks, were pooled. Study-wide findings and caveats: The CD4 TCRs associated with vaccination extended across spike and predominated at 160-218 and 743-854. A rise in Spike-specific TCR breadth and depth followed two AZD1222 doses. Reports indicate that nearly half of spike-specific TCRs are directed at unmutated variant regions.

The data were produced by immunoSEQ multiplex PCR, yet TCRdb's version contains in-frame clones alone and is incomplete. The table lists over 95,000 clones, 85% to 90% of them singletons, with less than 3.5% in the top ten. The germline V gene has CDR1 SGHKS and CDR2 YYEKEE (reference sequence). Trimming cost V 0 bases and J 3 bases, with 7 bases left between them. This CDR3 spans 13 amino acids. The source was peripheral blood, collected on day 0 of AZD1222 vaccination. The rearrangement joins TRBV5-5 to TRBJ2-7; tentatively, D is TRBD2 (5 bases). The TCR was taken from an adult in good health. CDR3 residues: CASSLVRVYEQYF. In nucleotides, the CDR3 is TGTGCCAGCAGCTTGGTGAGGGTCTACGAGCAGTACTTC. The whole variable domain, filled in from reference TRBV5-5 and TRBJ2-7, reads DAGVTQSPTHLIKTRGQQVTLRCSPISGHKSVSWYQQVLGQGPQFIFQYYEKEERGRGNFPDRFSARQFPNYSSELNVNALLLGDSALYLCASSLVRVYEQYFGPGTRLTVT.